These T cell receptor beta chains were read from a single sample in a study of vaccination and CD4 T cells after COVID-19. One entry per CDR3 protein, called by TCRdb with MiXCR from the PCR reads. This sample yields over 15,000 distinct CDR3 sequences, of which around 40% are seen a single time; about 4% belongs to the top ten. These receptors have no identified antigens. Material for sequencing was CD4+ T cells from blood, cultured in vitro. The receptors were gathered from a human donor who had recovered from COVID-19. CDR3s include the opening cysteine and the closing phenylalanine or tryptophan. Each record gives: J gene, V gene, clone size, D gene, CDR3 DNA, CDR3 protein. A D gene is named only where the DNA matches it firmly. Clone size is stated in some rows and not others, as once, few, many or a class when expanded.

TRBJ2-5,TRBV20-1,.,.,TGCAGTGCTAGAAGGCCCGGGGAGACCCAGTACTTC,CSARRPGETQYF
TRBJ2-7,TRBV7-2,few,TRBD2,TGTGCCAGCAGCATAGCGGGAGGCCTGCTGGGCGAGCAGTACTTC,CASSIAGGLLGEQYF
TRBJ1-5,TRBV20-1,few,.,TGCAGTGCTAGAGCCCTAGCGGGGGGTCAGCCCCAGCATTTT,CSARALAGGQPQHF
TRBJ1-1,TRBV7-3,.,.,TGTGCCAGCAGCCACGATGGGGCCGGGCCTGAAGCTTTCTTT,CASSHDGAGPEAFF
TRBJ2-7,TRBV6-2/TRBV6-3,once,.,TGTGCCAGCGGGCGGCGATTCTACGAGCAGTACTTC,CASGRRFYEQYF
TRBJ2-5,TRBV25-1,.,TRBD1,TGTGCCAGCAGTGAATTGGAACAGGGGGTATTAGACACCCAGTACTTC,CASSELEQGVLDTQYF
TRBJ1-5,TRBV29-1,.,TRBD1,TGCAGCGTCGGACAGGGGGACAATCAGCCCCAGCATTTT,CSVGQGDNQPQHF
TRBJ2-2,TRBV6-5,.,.,TGTGCCAGCAGTTACACGGCCGGGGCTAAGAACACCGGGGAGCTGTTTTTT,CASSYTAGAKNTGELFF
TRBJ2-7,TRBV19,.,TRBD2,TGTGCCAGTACTCACACGACTAGCGCCTGGCCCTACGAGCAGTACTTC,CASTHTTSAWPYEQYF
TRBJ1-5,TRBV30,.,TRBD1,TGTGCCTGGGGACAGGGGATAGGACAGCCCCAGCATTTT,CAWGQGIGQPQHF
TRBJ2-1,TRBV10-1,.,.,TGCGCCAGCAGTGAGTCGACGGGCCCGAGCTCCTACAATGAGCAGTTCTTC,CASSESTGPSSYNEQFF
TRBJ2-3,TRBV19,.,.,TGTGCCAGTAGTATAGCGGTCACAGATACGCAGTATTTT,CASSIAVTDTQYF
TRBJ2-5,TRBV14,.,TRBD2,TGTGCCAGCAGCCAGCGGGGTATTCTAGCGGGACTAGAGACCCAGTACTTC,CASSQRGILAGLETQYF
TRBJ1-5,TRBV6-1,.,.,TGTGCCAGCAGTGAAGTGATTGGAGGGTCGGCGGGGAATCAGCCCCAGCATTTT,CASSEVIGGSAGNQPQHF
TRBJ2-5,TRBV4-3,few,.,TGCGCCAGCAGCCACCTACAGGGGATACGTAAGCGGGTGGGTATACAAGAGACCCAGTACTTC,CASSHLQGIRKRVGIQETQYF
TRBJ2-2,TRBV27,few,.,TGTGCCACCCGCGGGCCCGGGGAGCTGTTTTTT,CATRGPGELFF
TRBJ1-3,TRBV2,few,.,TGTGCCAGCAGGCAGGGTGGAGACACCATATATTTT,CASRQGGDTIYF
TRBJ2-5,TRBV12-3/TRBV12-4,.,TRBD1,TGTGCCAGCAGTAGAGGACAGGGCGAGACCCAGTACTTC,CASSRGQGETQYF
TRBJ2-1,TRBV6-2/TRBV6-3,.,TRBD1,TGTGCCAGCAGTTACTTACAGGGGGCGGACGGTGAGCAGTTCTTC,CASSYLQGADGEQFF
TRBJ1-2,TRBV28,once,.,TGTGCCGGCAGTGCAACACAGGATCTGGGCTACACCTTC,CAGSATQDLGYTF
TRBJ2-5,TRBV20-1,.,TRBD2,TGCAGTGCTAGAGGGGTAGCGGGAGCTGGAGAGACCCAGTACTTC,CSARGVAGAGETQYF
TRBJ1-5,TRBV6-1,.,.,TGTGCCAGCACCCCAGGGGCAGTGCAGCCCCAGCATTTT,CASTPGAVQPQHF
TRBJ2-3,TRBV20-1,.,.,TGCAGTGCCCCGCGGGGCAGGGTGGGAGATACGCAGTATTTT,CSAPRGRVGDTQYF
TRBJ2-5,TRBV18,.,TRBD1,TGTGCCAGCTCACCGGGACAGCCACGGGGCGAGACCCAGTACTTC,CASSPGQPRGETQYF
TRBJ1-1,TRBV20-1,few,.,TGCAGTGTCTCAGAGAACACTGAAGCTTTCTTT,CSVSENTEAFF
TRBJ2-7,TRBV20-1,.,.,TGCAGTGCTAGAGGGGGCGACTACGAGCAGTACTTC,CSARGGDYEQYF
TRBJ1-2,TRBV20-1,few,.,TGCAGTGCCTCATCGGGGTATGGCTACACCTTC,CSASSGYGYTF
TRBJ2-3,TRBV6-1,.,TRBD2,TGTGCCAGCAGTCATAGCGGGAGGTCAAGCACAGATACGCAGTATTTT,CASSHSGRSSTDTQYF
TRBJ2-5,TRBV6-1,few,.,TGTGCCAGCAGCCACCCAGGGTTCGGGGCCCAGTACTTC,CASSHPGFGAQYF
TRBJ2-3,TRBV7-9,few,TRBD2,TGTGCCAGCAGCCAGAGTCCCGGGGGAGGGAGGGGCACAGATACGCAGTATTTT,CASSQSPGGGRGTDTQYF
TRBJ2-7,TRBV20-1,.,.,TGCAGTGCTAGACGGGGAAACGAGCAGTACTTC,CSARRGNEQYF
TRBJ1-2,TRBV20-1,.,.,TGCAGTGCTAGGGCGGGACGTCGGAACTATGGCTACACCTTC,CSARAGRRNYGYTF
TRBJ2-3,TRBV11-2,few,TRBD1,TGTGCCAGCAGCGAGAACAGGGGAACAGATACGCAGTATTTT,CASSENRGTDTQYF
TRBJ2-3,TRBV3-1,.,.,TGTGCCAGCAGCCAAAACCTGATCGATACGCAGTATTTT,CASSQNLIDTQYF
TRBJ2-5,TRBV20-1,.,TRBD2,TGCAGTGCAAGCGGGCTAGCGGACGAAGAGACCCAGTACTTC,CSASGLADEETQYF
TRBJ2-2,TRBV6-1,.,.,TGTGCCAGCAGTGGGACAGCGAACACCGGGGAGCTGTTTTTT,CASSGTANTGELFF
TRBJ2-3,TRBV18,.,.,TGTGCCAGCTCCCCCGAAGGAGCGCAGTATTTT,CASSPEGAQYF
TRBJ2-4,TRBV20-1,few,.,TGCAGTGCTAGAAGTAGCACTAACATTCAGTACTTC,CSARSSTNIQYF
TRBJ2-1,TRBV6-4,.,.,TGTGCCAGCAGTGCGATTCTTGCGTACAATGAGCAGTTCTTC,CASSAILAYNEQFF
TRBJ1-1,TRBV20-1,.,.,TGCAGTGCTAGCTCTCCCTTGACAGCGAACACTGAAGCTTTCTTT,CSASSPLTANTEAFF
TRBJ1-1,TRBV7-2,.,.,TGTGCCAGCAGCCCCCAACATAACACTGAAGCTTTCTTT,CASSPQHNTEAFF
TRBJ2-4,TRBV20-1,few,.,TGCAGTGCGAGGGGACTAGCCAAAAACATTCAGTACTTC,CSARGLAKNIQYF
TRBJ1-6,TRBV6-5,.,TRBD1,TGTGCCAGCAGTTACCGCTTGGGACAGGGGACTTCACCCCTCCACTTT,CASSYRLGQGTSPLHF
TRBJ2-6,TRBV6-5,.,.,TGTGCCAGCAGTTACACGCTGGTGTCTGGGGCCAACGTCCTGACTTTC,CASSYTLVSGANVLTF
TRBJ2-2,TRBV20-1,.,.,TGCAGTGCTAGGCCCACTAGTCCCGGGGAGCTGTTTTTT,CSARPTSPGELFF
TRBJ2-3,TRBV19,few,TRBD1,TGTGCCAGTAGTGGTACAGGGGGAGGCGCAGATACGCAGTATTTT,CASSGTGGGADTQYF
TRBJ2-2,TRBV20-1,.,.,TGCAGTGCTAGACCCGGCGGAGTCCTTACCGGGGAGCTGTTTTTT,CSARPGGVLTGELFF
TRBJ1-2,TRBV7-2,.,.,TGTGCCAGCAGCTTCTTGATAAGCGGCTACACCTTC,CASSFLISGYTF